These 29 T cell receptor beta chains were sequenced from one sample in a study of CXCR3-negative and CXCR3-positive naive CD8 T cells. UMI-labeled 5' RACE TRB cDNA libraries were prepared from the cells. TCRdb re-called the 5' RACE reads; every CDR3 protein appears as one record, without DNA. The ten top clones account for less than 1.1%, within a sample of roughly 89,000 distinct CDR3 sequences. Material for sequencing was naive CXCR3- CD8+ T cells from blood. Sample subset: CD45RO-CCR7+CD27+CD95- naive CD8+ T cells lacking CXCR3 (TNR3-). Receptors were obtained from a human donor in good health. Some clones in this sample may be carry-over from other donors' samples.

The CDR3 spells CASSDLEGADGYTF. The V call is TRBV6-1, the J call TRBJ1-2; TCRdb proposes TRBD1, but this gene call is untestable without DNA. There are 14 residues in the CDR3. Per the germline V gene, CDR1 is MNHNS and CDR2 is SASEGT.

The chain carries TRBV30 and TRBJ2-1; TCRdb calls TRBD1, which cannot be checked without DNA. The CDR3 is 13 residues long. Germline assignment: CDR1 GTSNPN and CDR2 SVGIG (reference sequence). The CDR3 reads CAWRPRAVNEQFF.

The chain has TRBV7-9 and TRBJ2-1; TCRdb indicates TRBD2, and absent DNA this call remains unverified. This CDR3 has 15 residues. Germline loops: CDR1 SEHNR, CDR2 FQNEAQ (reference sequence). CDR3 residues: CASSSATGAYNEQFF.

V usage is TRBV5-6 and J usage is TRBJ2-7; checking the TCRdb D call of TRBD2 is not possible without DNA. The CDR3 is 16 residues long. Germline V CDR1 and CDR2: SGHDT, YYEEEE. CDR3: CASSLMLAGPSYEQYF.

V and J are TRBV15 and TRBJ2-1; without DNA, the TCRdb call of TRBD2 cannot be checked. The CDR3 runs 13 residues. The germline CDR1 and CDR2 sequences are LNHNV and YYDKDF (reference sequence). This CDR3 is CATSRLLGHEQFF.

The V and J genes are TRBV7-7 and TRBJ2-2; no DNA is available, so the TRBD1 call from TCRdb remains unchecked. Germline loops: CDR1 SSHAT, CDR2 FNYEAQ (reference sequence). This CDR3 is built from 14 residues. CDR3 sequence reads: CASSSNRDTGELFF.

This sequence joins TRBV12-3 or TRBV12-4 and TRBJ2-3; TCRdb designates TRBD2, a call that cannot be tested without DNA. The CDR3 has 17 amino acids. CDR3 in amino acids: CASTRGGLAGGRDTQYF.

The rearrangement joins TRBV11-3 to TRBJ1-4. Per germline, CDR1 SGHNT and CDR2 YENEEA. The CDR3 totals 17 residues. CDR3 loop: CASSLDGGVRPGEKLFF.

The rearrangement uses TRBV4-2 and TRBJ1-1. The CDR3 covers 12 residues. Germline values: CDR1 LGHNA, CDR2 YNFKEQ. This CDR3 reads CASSQVGTEAFF.

The J gene is TRBJ2-4, the V gene TRBV6-5; TCRdb reports TRBD1, a call that lacks DNA to check it against. The CDR3 covers 15 residues. Germline V gene sequence: CDR1 MNHEY, CDR2 SVGAGI. The CDR3 protein is CASSPRELPKNIQYF.

This CDR3 reads CSARLVNYNEQFF. The chain joins TRBV20-1 to TRBJ2-1; the TRBD2 assignment by TCRdb is unverifiable without DNA. The CDR3 spans 13 residues. In germline, CDR1 is DFQATT, CDR2 SNEGSKA (reference sequence).

The V and J genes are TRBV12-2 and TRBJ2-7; absent DNA, TCRdb's TRBD1 call cannot be checked. TRBV12-2 counts as a pseudogene. The CDR3 is 18 residues long. The CDR3 sequence is CASRLGPPGAFLGYEQYF.

The chain recombines TRBV29-1 with TRBJ2-2; TCRdb's assignment of TRBD1 cannot be checked, as there is no DNA. The V gene's germline CDR1 is SQVTM and CDR2 ANQGSEA. There are 13 residues in the CDR3. The CDR3 sequence is CSVVEGYTGELFF.

V usage is TRBV6-4 and J usage is TRBJ1-5. CDR3 length: 17 residues. CDR1 is MRHNA, CDR2 SNTAGT, per germline. CDR3 in amino acids: CASSSTLLQAPNQPQHF.

The chain carries TRBV4-3 and TRBJ1-2. This CDR3 has 15 residues. Germline V gene lookup returns CDR1 LGHNA and CDR2 YSLEER. The CDR3: CASSDSLGSIDGYTF.

The rearrangement uses TRBV9 and TRBJ1-1. In germline, CDR1 is SGDLS, CDR2 YYNGEE. The CDR3 runs 15 residues. The CDR3 sequence: CASSAGRTLNTEAFF.

This sequence joins TRBV7-8 and TRBJ2-3; checking the TCRdb D call of TRBD2 is not possible without DNA. The germline CDR1 and CDR2 sequences are SGHVS and FQNEAQ. This CDR3 has 15 amino acids. CDR3 amino acids: CASSPTSSGTDTQYF.

By frequency, this clonotype is medium-sized (0.01 to 0.1%). The chain is built from TRBV10-3 and TRBJ2-1; TCRdb calls TRBD1, which cannot be checked without DNA. The CDR3 contains 13 residues. CDR1 and CDR2 (germline): ENHRY, SYGVKD. Here the CDR3 reads CAIGTGGHNEQFF.

The chain carries TRBV29-1 and TRBJ2-1; with no DNA, the TCRdb D assignment of TRBD1 cannot be verified. Germline V gene data show CDR1 as SQVTM and CDR2 as ANQGSEA. This CDR3 is 13 amino acids long. The CDR3 sequence is CSAEDRTYNEQFF.

V gene TRBV15 combines with J gene TRBJ2-1; TCRdb outputs TRBD1, but without DNA this stays unchecked. CDR1 and CDR2 from the germline V gene are LNHNV and YYDKDF (reference sequence). CDR3 length: 14 amino acids. CDR3 sequence: CATSLTGNYNEQFF.

The chain employs TRBV7-2 and TRBJ2-7; TCRdb's D gene call, TRBD2, goes unchecked for lack of DNA. Germline lookup yields CDR1 SGHTA and CDR2 FQGNSA. The CDR3 sequence is 15 residues long. The CDR3: CASSAPRLAGGEQYF.

The rearrangement links TRBV7-9 to TRBJ2-1; the TCRdb D gene call, TRBD2, has no DNA to confirm it. CDR1 is SEHNR and CDR2 is FQNEAQ in the germline V gene (reference sequence). The length of the CDR3 is 12 residues. CDR3 loop: CASSLGAAEQFF.

The rearrangement joins TRBV29-1 to TRBJ2-1. The germline CDR1 and CDR2 sequences are SQVTM and ANQGSEA. There are 16 residues in the CDR3. CDR3 loop: CSVEGKGTDSYNEQFF.

The chain combines TRBV29-1 with TRBJ2-7; TCRdb gives TRBD1 as the D gene, but with no DNA this cannot be confirmed. CDR3 length: 15 amino acids. The germline V gene has CDR1 SQVTM and CDR2 ANQGSEA. The CDR3 reads CSVELDRGPSYEQYF.

The chain combines TRBV12-3 or TRBV12-4 with TRBJ1-1. CDR3 size: 14 residues. The CDR3 sequence: CASRTGGKNTEAFF.

The genes are TRBV5-1 and TRBJ2-1; TCRdb calls TRBD1, which cannot be checked without DNA. The germline V gene encodes CDR1 SGHRS and CDR2 YFSETQ. The CDR3 runs 15 residues. The CDR3 sequence: CASSLEGPTYNEQFF.

CDR3 in amino acids: CASSFGGAYEQYF. The chain joins TRBV7-2 to TRBJ2-7; TCRdb names TRBD1, which stays unverified in the absence of DNA. Germline values: CDR1 SGHTA, CDR2 FQGNSA. This CDR3 region has 13 residues.

The chain combines TRBV11-2 with TRBJ2-2; TCRdb returns TRBD1, unconfirmable since there is no DNA. CDR3 size: 14 residues. Germline V gene sequence: CDR1 SGHAT, CDR2 FQNNGV. The CDR3: CASSGGANTGELFF.

This CDR3 reads CASSPTAGVDEQFF. V gene TRBV28 combines with J gene TRBJ2-1; as DNA is missing, the TRBD1 call by TCRdb cannot be tested. The CDR3 spans 14 residues. Germline V gene lookup returns CDR1 MDHEN and CDR2 SYDVKM. The entire variable domain, with the rest obtained from reference TRBV28 and TRBJ2-1, is as follows: DVKVTQSSRYLVKRTGEKVFLECVQDMDHENMFWYRQDPGLGLRLIYFSYDVKMKEKGDIPEGYSVSREKKERFSLILESASTNQTSMYLCASSPTAGVDEQFFGPGTRLTVL.